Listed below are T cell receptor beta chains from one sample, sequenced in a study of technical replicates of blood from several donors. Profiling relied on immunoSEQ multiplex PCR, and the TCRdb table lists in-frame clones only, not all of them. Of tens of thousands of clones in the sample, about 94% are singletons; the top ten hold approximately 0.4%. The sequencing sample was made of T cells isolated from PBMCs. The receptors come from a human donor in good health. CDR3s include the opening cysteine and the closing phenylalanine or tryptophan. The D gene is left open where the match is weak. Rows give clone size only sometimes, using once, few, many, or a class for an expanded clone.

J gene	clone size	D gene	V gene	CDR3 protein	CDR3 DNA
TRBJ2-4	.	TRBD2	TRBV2	CASSAASGMGKNIQYF	TGTGCCAGCAGTGCGGCTAGCGGTATGGGCAAAAACATTCAGTACTTC
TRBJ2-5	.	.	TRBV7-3	CASSSPEGLGETQYF	TGTGCCAGCAGCTCACCGGAGGGGTTGGGGGAGACCCAGTACTTC
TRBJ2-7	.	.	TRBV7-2	CASSLEGGYYEQYF	TGTGCCAGCAGCTTAGAAGGCGGCTACTACGAGCAGTACTTC
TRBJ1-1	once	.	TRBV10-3	CAISLGTEAFF	TGTGCCATCAGCCTCGGCACTGAAGCTTTCTTT
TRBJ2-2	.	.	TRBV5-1	CASSLGTSAGELFF	TGCGCCAGCAGCCTAGGGACTTCAGCCGGGGAGCTGTTTTTT
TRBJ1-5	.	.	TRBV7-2	CASSQEVGGVQPQHF	TGTGCCAGCAGCCAGGAGGTGGGGGGGGTTCAGCCCCAGCATTTT
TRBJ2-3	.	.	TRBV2	CAGTYRAPGDTQYF	TGTGCCGGAACCTACAGGGCCCCAGGGGATACGCAGTATTTT
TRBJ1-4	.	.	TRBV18	CASSRSLDSSNEKLFF	TGTGCCAGCTCACGATCTCTGGACAGTTCGAATGAAAAACTGTTTTTT
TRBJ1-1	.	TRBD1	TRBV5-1	CASSLTGGTEAFF	TGCGCCAGCAGCTTGACAGGGGGCACTGAAGCTTTCTTT
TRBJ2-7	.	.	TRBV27	CASSLGASYEQYF	TGTGCCAGCAGTTTAGGGGCCTCCTACGAGCAGTACTTC
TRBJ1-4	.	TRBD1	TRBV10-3	CAISPSTGEIEKLFF	TGTGCCATCAGTCCTTCGACAGGGGAAATTGAAAAACTGTTTTTT
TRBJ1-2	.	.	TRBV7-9	CASSLRFAGAYGYTF	TGTGCCAGCAGTCTAAGGTTCGCAGGGGCCTATGGCTACACCTTC
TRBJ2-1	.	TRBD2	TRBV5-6	CASSLGTSGKAEQFF	TGTGCCAGCAGCCTAGGGACTAGCGGGAAGGCTGAGCAGTTCTTC
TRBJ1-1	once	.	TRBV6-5	CASTRIRGGNTEAFF	TGTGCCAGCACCAGAATCAGGGGCGGTAACACTGAAGCTTTCTTT
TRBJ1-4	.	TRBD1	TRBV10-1	CASSDGTGPLSNEKLFF	TGCGCCAGCAGTGACGGGACAGGGCCCTTATCTAATGAAAAACTGTTTTTT
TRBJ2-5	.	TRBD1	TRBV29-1	CSVAWQGVETQYF	TGCAGCGTTGCTTGGCAGGGGGTAGAGACCCAGTACTTC
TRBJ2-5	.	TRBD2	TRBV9	CASSAMTSGRALETQYF	TGTGCCAGCAGCGCCATGACTAGCGGGAGGGCCTTGGAGACCCAGTACTTC
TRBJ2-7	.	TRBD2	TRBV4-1	CASSLILAGAKEQYF	TGCGCCAGCAGCCTAATACTAGCGGGAGCCAAGGAGCAGTACTTC
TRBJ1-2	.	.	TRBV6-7	CASNRGTVIYGYTF	TGTGCCAGCAATAGGGGCACAGTCATCTATGGCTACACCTTC
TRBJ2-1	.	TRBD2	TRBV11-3	CASSPSPLAGGFNEQFF	TGTGCCAGCAGCCCAAGTCCCCTAGCGGGAGGCTTCAATGAGCAGTTCTTC
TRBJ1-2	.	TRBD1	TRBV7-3	CASSLTGATGGRGYGYTF	TGTGCCAGCAGCTTAACGGGTGCGACAGGGGGCAGAGGCTATGGCTACACCTTC
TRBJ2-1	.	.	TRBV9	CASSGGPRGSSYNEQFF	TGTGCCAGCAGCGGAGGGCCTCGGGGGAGCTCCTACAATGAGCAGTTCTTC
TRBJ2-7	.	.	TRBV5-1	CASSLVGRSYEQYF	TGCGCCAGCAGCTTGGTAGGCAGGTCCTACGAGCAGTACTTC
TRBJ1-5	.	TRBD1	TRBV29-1	CSVAGTGSFGSNQPQHF	TGCAGCGTCGCCGGGACAGGATCCTTCGGCAGCAATCAGCCCCAGCATTTT
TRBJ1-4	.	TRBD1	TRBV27	CASRGDRVGEKLFF	TGTGCCAGCAGGGGGGACAGGGTCGGTGAAAAACTGTTTTTT
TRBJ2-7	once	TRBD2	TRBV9	CASSVGGSNYEQYF	TGTGCCAGCAGCGTGGGGGGGTCAAACTACGAGCAGTACTTC
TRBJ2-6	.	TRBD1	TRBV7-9	CASSGVPGQPGANVLTF	TGTGCCAGCAGCGGCGTACCGGGACAGCCTGGGGCCAACGTCCTGACTTTC
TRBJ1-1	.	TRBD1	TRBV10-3	CAIRTGSTEAFF	TGTGCCATCAGGACAGGGAGCACTGAAGCTTTCTTT
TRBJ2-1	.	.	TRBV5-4	CASSLESFNEQFF	TGTGCCAGCAGCTTGGAGAGTTTCAATGAGCAGTTCTTC
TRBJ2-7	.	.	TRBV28	CASSPYFYEQYF	TGTGCCAGCAGTCCGTACTTCTACGAGCAGTACTTC
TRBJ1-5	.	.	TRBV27	CASSPRNQPQHF	TGTGCCAGCAGTCCTCGCAATCAGCCCCAGCATTTT
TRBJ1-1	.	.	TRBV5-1	CASSLVSGHLNTEAFF	TGCGCCAGCAGCTTGGTTTCCGGACACTTGAACACTGAAGCTTTCTTT
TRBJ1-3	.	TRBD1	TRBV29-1	CSAGGQESNTIYF	TGCAGCGCCGGGGGACAGGAAAGTAACACCATATATTTT
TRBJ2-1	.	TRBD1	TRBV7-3	CASSLTGSSSYNEQFF	TGTGCCAGCAGCTTGACAGGGTCGAGCTCCTACAATGAGCAGTTCTTC
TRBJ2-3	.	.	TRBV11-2	CASSFHGHRTDTQYF	TGTGCCAGCAGCTTCCATGGGCATCGCACAGATACGCAGTATTTT
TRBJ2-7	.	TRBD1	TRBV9	CASSKPGQGDHEQYF	TGTGCCAGCAGCAAACCGGGACAGGGGGACCACGAGCAGTACTTC
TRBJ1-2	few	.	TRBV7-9	CASSQTTGNRGYTF	TGTGCCAGCAGCCAAACAACAGGGAATCGTGGCTACACCTTC
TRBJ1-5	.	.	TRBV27	CASSFTASNQPQHF	TGTGCCAGCAGTTTCACAGCTAGCAATCAGCCCCAGCATTTT
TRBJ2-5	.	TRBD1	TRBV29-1	CSFRTGGETQYF	TGCAGCTTCCGGACAGGGGGAGAGACCCAGTACTTC
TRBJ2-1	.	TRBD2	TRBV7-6	CASSSASGIYNEQFF	TGTGCCAGCAGCTCGGCTAGCGGGATATACAATGAGCAGTTCTTC
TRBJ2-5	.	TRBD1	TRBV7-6	CASSLESASDRVKETQYF	TGTGCCAGCAGCTTAGAATCCGCGTCAGACAGGGTCAAAGAGACCCAGTACTTC
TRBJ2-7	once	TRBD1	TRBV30	CAWSNSGTGGFEQYF	TGTGCCTGGAGTAACTCCGGGACAGGGGGCTTTGAGCAGTACTTC
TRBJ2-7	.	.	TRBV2	CASSPKGGAGLYGEQYF	TGTGCCAGCAGTCCAAAGGGGGGGGCCGGACTTTATGGGGAGCAGTACTTC
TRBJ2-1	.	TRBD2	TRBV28	CASSLYLAGGNEQFF	TGTGCCAGCAGTTTATACCTAGCGGGAGGTAATGAGCAGTTCTTC
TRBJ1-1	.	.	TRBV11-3	CASSLDRGQAFF	TGTGCCAGCAGCTTAGATAGGGGCCAGGCGTTCTTT
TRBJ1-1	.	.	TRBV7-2	CASSINRDTEAFF	TGTGCCAGCAGCATCAACAGGGACACTGAAGCTTTCTTT
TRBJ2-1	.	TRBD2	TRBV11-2	CASSSLAGVDNEQFF	TGTGCCAGCAGCTCCCTAGCGGGAGTCGACAATGAGCAGTTCTTC
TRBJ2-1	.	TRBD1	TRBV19	CASSMPGQGPYNEQFF	TGTGCCAGTAGTATGCCGGGACAGGGGCCCTACAATGAGCAGTTCTTC
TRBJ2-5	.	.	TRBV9	CASSVGDTRGAETQYF	TGTGCCAGCAGCGTCGGGGACACACGAGGGGCAGAGACCCAGTACTTC
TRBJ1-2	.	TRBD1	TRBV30	CAQRYRGNGGYTF	TGTGCCCAAAGGTACAGGGGAAATGGTGGCTACACCTTC
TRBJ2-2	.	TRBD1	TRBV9	CASSGTGDGTGELFF	TGTGCCAGCAGCGGGACAGGGGACGGGACCGGGGAGCTGTTTTTT
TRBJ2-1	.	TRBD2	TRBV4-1	CASSHNTAAGSYNEQFF	TGCGCCAGCAGCCACAACACTGCAGCGGGGTCATACAATGAGCAGTTCTTC
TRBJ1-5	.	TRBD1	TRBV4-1	CASSREQGNNQPQHF	TGCGCCAGCAGCCGAGAACAGGGGAACAATCAGCCCCAGCATTTT
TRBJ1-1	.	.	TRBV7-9	CASSLGQNTEAFF	TGTGCCAGCAGCTTAGGACAGAACACTGAAGCTTTCTTT
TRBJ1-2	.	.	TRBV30	CAWSAGEGYTF	TGTGCCTGGAGTGCGGGTGAGGGCTACACCTTC
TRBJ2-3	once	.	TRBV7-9	CASSLVSDTQYF	TGTGCCAGCAGCTTAGTTTCTGATACGCAGTATTTT
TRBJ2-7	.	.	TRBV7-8	CASSLSRSDEQYF	TGTGCCAGCAGCCTATCTAGAAGCGACGAGCAGTACTTC